This T cell receptor (beta chain) was recorded in a study of long-term antiretroviral therapy in people with HIV. As for the study in general: Earliest sampling preceded the 2015 immediate-ART recommendation by about a decade.

In regard to this clone: Its specificity is not known.

With survey level as its setting, the immunoSEQ assay was v3.0. The sequencing target was roughly 35,000-50,000 T-cell genomes per sample. Generated by immunoSEQ multiplex PCR, the TCRdb table keeps only in-frame clones and is missing some. The sample includes around 29,000 clones, approximately 95% seen only once; the top ten take about 3%. The study, taken as a whole, reports: Collection of the blood took place between about 2003 and 2017. The ART regimens in use then may have been less effective than current ones.

The sample consisted of unsorted PBMCs, taken 5.3 years after starting antiretroviral therapy. The TCR comes from a man aged 50 to 60 with HIV.

The CDR3 bases are TGTGCCAGCAGTTCCAGGACAGGGGGTGAGGGCTACACCTTC. This sequence encodes CASSSRTGGEGYTF. The gene calls are TRBV27 and TRBJ1-2; 10 bases fit TRBD1. The CDR3 length is 14 residues. Trimming took 4 bases from V and 8 from J; bases not matched to a gene: 7. Germline V gene lookup returns CDR1 MNHEY and CDR2 SMNVEV (reference sequence).